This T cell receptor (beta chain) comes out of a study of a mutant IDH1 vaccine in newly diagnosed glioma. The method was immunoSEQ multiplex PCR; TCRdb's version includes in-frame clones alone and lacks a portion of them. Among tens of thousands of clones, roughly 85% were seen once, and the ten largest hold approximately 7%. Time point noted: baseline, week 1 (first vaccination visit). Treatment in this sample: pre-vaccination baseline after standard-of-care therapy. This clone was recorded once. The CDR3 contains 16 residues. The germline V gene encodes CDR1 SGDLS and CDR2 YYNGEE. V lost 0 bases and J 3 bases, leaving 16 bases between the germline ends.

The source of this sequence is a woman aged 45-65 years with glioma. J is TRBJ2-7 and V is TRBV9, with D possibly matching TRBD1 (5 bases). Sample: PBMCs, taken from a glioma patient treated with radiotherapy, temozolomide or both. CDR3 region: CASSVGQGRANYEQYF. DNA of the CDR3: TGTGCCAGCAGCGTAGGTCAGGGCAGAGCCAACTACGAGCAGTACTTC.